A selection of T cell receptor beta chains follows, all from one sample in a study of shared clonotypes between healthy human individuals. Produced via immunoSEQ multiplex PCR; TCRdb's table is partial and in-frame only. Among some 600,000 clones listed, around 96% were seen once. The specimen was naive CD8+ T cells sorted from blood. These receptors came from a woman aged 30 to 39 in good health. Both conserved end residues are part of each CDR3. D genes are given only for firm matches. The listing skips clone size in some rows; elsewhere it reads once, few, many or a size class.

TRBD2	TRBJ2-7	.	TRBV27	TGTGCCAGCAGTACCCTGTTTAGCGGGAGGGCCCCCCACGAGCAGTACTTC	CASSTLFSGRAPHEQYF
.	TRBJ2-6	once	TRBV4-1	TGCGCCAGCAGCCACCACAGTTACTCTGGGGCCAACGTCCTGACTTTC	CASSHHSYSGANVLTF
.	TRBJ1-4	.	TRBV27	TGTGCCAGCAGTTTGCTCGAGGGTGACAAACTGTTTTTT	CASSLLEGDKLFF
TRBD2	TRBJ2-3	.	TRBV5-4	TGTGCCAGCAGCCGCGAACTAGCGAGCACAGATACGCAGTATTTT	CASSRELASTDTQYF
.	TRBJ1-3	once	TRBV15	TGTGCCACCAGCATAATCAGTGAGGGCATACGAAACACCATATATTTT	CATSIISEGIRNTIYF
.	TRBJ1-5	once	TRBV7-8	TGTGCCAGCAGCGTTCTTAATCAGCCCCAGCATTTT	CASSVLNQPQHF
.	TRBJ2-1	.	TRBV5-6	TGTGCCAGCAGCTTGGCCGACTCCCTTTGGCAGTTCTTC	CASSLADSLWQFF
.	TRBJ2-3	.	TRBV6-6	TGTGCCAGCAGTGACCGAGATACGCAGTATTTT	CASSDRDTQYF
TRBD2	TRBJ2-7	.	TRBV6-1	TGTGCCAGCGGGGAGGGTAGCGGGAGTTACGAGCAGTACTTC	CASGEGSGSYEQYF
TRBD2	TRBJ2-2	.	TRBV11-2	TGTGCCAGCAGCTTAGGGACTAGCGGGAGTAACACCGGGGAGCTGTTTTTT	CASSLGTSGSNTGELFF
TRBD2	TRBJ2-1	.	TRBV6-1	TGTGCCAGCAAGACCGGGACTAGCGGTTACAATGAGCAGTTCTTC	CASKTGTSGYNEQFF
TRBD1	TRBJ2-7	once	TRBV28	TGTGCCAGCAGTTCCACCGGGACAGAGCTTTACGAGCAGTACTTC	CASSSTGTELYEQYF
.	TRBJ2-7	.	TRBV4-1	TGCGCCAGCAGCCAAGCAGAATCCTACGAGCAGTACTTC	CASSQAESYEQYF
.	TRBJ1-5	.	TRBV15	TGTGCCACCAGCCCCCAGGCGTCGGGGAATAGCAATCAGCCCCAGCATTTT	CATSPQASGNSNQPQHF
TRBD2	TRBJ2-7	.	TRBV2	TGTGCCAGCACGAAGAGGGACTACCCTCTCTACGAGCAGTACTTC	CASTKRDYPLYEQYF
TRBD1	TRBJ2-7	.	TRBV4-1	TGCGCCAGCAGCCAAGAAGTGGGACAGGGGATAGGCGAGCAGTACTTC	CASSQEVGQGIGEQYF
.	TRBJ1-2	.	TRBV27	TGTGCCAGCAGTTTATCCCGGGCAGGGTTGGACTATGGCTACACCTTC	CASSLSRAGLDYGYTF
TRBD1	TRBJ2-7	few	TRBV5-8	TGTGCCAGCAGCTCCGGACAGGGCAGGTTCTACGAGCAGTACTTC	CASSSGQGRFYEQYF
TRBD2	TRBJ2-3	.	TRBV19	TGTGCCAGTAGTAAGAACGGCGGGAGGTCATCTAGCACAGATACGCAGTATTTT	CASSKNGGRSSSTDTQYF
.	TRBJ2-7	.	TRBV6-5	TGTGCCAGCAGTTACTCTGGGACGCCGACCTACGAGCAGTACTTC	CASSYSGTPTYEQYF
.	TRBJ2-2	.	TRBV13	TGTGCCAGCAGCTCCTTCGCGCGTCAGGGGGAGCTGTTTTTT	CASSSFARQGELFF
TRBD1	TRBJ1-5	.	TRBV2	TGTGCCAGCAGTGAAGGGACAGGGGGCCTCGATCAGCCCCAGCATTTT	CASSEGTGGLDQPQHF
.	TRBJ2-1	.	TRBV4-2	TGTGCCAGCAGCCTCTCGGGGAATGAGCAGTTCTTC	CASSLSGNEQFF
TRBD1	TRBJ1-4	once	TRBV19	TGTGCCAGTAGTAACGGACAGGGGGCTAATGAAAAACTGTTTTTT	CASSNGQGANEKLFF